This T cell receptor (beta chain) was profiled in a study of Ad26.COV2.S vaccination and SARS-CoV-2 variants. Study observations and caveats: Substantial breadth in spike-specific CD8+ and CD4+ T cell responses was reportedly seen after vaccination.

V lost 0 bases and J 8 bases, leaving 13 bases between the germline ends. Germline lookup yields CDR1 MNHEY and CDR2 SVGAGI. The CDR3 has 14 residues. Notes on this clone: Its specificity is not known.

Clones were sequenced by immunoSEQ multiplex PCR, and TCRdb holds only the in-frame ones, with some missing. The sample consists of about 350,000 clones, roughly 91% of them appearing once. Treatment denoted: roughly 18 received Ad26.COV2.S at low or high dose, single or two shots; 5 received placebo; per-sample allocation not given. Vaccine and placebo recipients were sampled on day 63 after the first injection. V usage is TRBV6-5 and J usage is TRBJ1-2; D might be TRBD1 (6 bases). Sample: peripheral blood, taken in a trial of Ad26.COV2.S vaccine versus placebo. This sequence was found in a person aged 18-65 years who received the Ad26.COV2.S COVID-19 vaccine or a placebo. The CDR3 sequence is CASSYSNRAGGYTF. CDR3 in DNA: TGTGCCAGCAGTTACTCGAACAGGGCGGGAGGCTACACCTTC.